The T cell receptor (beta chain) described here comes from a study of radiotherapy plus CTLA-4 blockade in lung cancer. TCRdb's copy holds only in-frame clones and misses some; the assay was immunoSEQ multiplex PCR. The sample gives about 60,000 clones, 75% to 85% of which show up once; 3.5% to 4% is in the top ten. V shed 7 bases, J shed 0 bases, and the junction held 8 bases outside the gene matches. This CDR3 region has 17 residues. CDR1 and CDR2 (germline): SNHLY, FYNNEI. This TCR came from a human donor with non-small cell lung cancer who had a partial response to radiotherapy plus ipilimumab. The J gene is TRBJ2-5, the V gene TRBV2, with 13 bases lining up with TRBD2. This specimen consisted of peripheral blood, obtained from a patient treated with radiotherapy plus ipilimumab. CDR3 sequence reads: CASTLPGLAGYQETQYF. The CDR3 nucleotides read TGTGCCAGCACATTACCGGGACTAGCGGGGTACCAAGAGACCCAGTACTTC.